The 30 T cell receptor beta chains in this list originate from one sample, sequenced in a study of T cells in Graves' hyperthyroidism and ophthalmopathy. Authors of the study amplified TCR beta CDR3 regions from RNA transcripts. HTBI primers drove first-round RT-PCR of the TCR CDR3. TCRdb re-called the multiplex PCR reads with MiXCR, one entry per CDR3 protein. This table holds around 700,000 distinct CDR3 sequences, around a third found once. Material for sequencing was blood. These receptors were taken from a woman between 35 and 50 years old with Graves' hyperthyroidism.

At least ten counts were recorded for this clonotype. The V and J genes are TRBV20-1 and TRBJ1-6, with a possible D match to TRBD1 (5 bases). V lost 0 bases to trimming and J lost 10 bases, with 13 bases between them. Germline assignment: CDR1 DFQATT and CDR2 SNEGSKA (reference sequence). The CDR3 length is 14 residues. The DNA of the CDR3 is TGCAGTGCTAGAGAGGCAGGGATCGGATCACCCCTCCACTTT. Amino acid sequence: CSAREAGIGSPLHF.

This clonotype was recorded at least ten times. The J gene is TRBJ1-2, the V gene TRBV29-1; no definite D call. The CDR3 consists of 14 residues. Trimming stripped 6 bases from V and 8 bases from J, with 22 bases between. Germline values: CDR1 SQVTM, CDR2 ANQGSEA. The CDR3 DNA reads TGCAGCGTCTCTACGCGCCTCGCCCCGCGGGGCTACACCTTC. Amino acid sequence: CSVSTRLAPRGYTF.

This clonotype has ten or more counts. The V and J genes are TRBV7-8 and TRBJ2-6; D is unresolved. Germline values: CDR1 SGHVS, CDR2 FQNEAQ. This CDR3 has 13 amino acids. V dropped 3 bases and J dropped 3 bases, with 3 bases sitting between them. The CDR3 is CASSFRGANVLTF. In DNA form, the CDR3 reads TGTGCCAGCAGCTTTCGTGGGGCCAACGTCCTGACTTTC.

The CDR3 spells CSVEPGTGGVSNYGYTF. For the CDR3, the DNA is TGCAGCGTTGAGCCCGGGACAGGGGGCGTGTCAAACTATGGCTACACCTTC. This rearrangement joins TRBV29-1 to TRBJ1-2; 12 bases fit TRBD1. V lost 3 bases and J lost 2; bases outside the gene matches: 10. This CDR3 region has 17 residues. The germline CDR1 and CDR2 sequences are SQVTM and ANQGSEA.

Details on this clonotype: At one end, the junction sequence differs from germline, possibly due to a read error. V and J are TRBV10-3 and TRBJ1-1; no clear D. This CDR3 is built from 12 residues. Germline CDR1 is ENHRY and CDR2 is SYGVKD. DNA for the CDR3: TGTGCCAGCAGGAACCCCGAGGCTGAAGCTCTCTTT. Its protein product is CASRNPEAEALF.

The table lists this clonotype with a few counts. The V call is TRBV5-5, the J call TRBJ2-2, with 10 positions matching TRBD1. The trim removed 9 bases at V and 4 bases at J, leaving 9 bases unmatched. The V gene's germline CDR1 is SGHKS and CDR2 YYEKEE (reference sequence). The CDR3 runs to 15 residues. The CDR3 DNA reads as TGTGCCACTTCGACAGGGGGCGTCGGCACCGGGGAGCTGTTTTTT. This translates into CATSTGGVGTGELFF.

The chain recombines TRBV10-2 with TRBJ1-2; tentative D call: TRBD1 (6 bases). CDR1 is WSHSY and CDR2 is SAAADI in the germline V gene. The CDR3 totals 12 residues. CDR3 sequence reads: CAREGGGYGYTF. CDR3 nucleotides: TGCGCTCGGGAGGGGGGGGGTTATGGCTACACCTTC.

The chain carries TRBV12-3 or TRBV12-4 and TRBJ1-5; the D gene is possibly TRBD1 (6 bases). Trimming took 6 bases from V and 6 from J, leaving 15 bases between them. The CDR3 length is 14 residues. For the CDR3, the DNA is TGTGCCAGCAGCAGGCGACAGGCATTTCAGCCCCAGCATTTT. Protein product: CASSRRQAFQPQHF.

This clonotype has only a few counts. The chain employs TRBV12-3 or TRBV12-4 and TRBJ2-7, with 7 bases lining up with TRBD2. With V trimmed by 6 bases and J by 7 bases, 15 bases remained unmatched. The CDR3 spans 15 residues. In DNA form, the CDR3 reads TGTGCCAGCAGCGCCAGCGGGACGGTCCTTCTAGAGCAGTACTTC. Protein sequence: CASSASGTVLLEQYF.

As concerns this clonotype: A much larger clone lies one base from this, so it may be a read error. J is TRBJ1-1 and V is TRBV7-6; D may be TRBD1 (6 bases). The CDR3 runs to 14 residues. The germline gives CDR1 SGHVS, CDR2 FNYEAQ. CDR3 loop: CASSSQGIGTGAFF. The DNA of the CDR3 is TGTGCCAGCAGCTCTCAGGGGATTGGCACTGGAGCTTTCTTT.

The chain couples TRBV19 to TRBJ1-2, with D perhaps TRBD1 (5 bases). This CDR3 is built from 13 residues. Germline lookup yields CDR1 LNHDA and CDR2 SQIVND (reference sequence). V shed 4 bases and J shed 3 bases, with 9 bases lying between them. DNA for the CDR3: TGTGCCAGTAGTACCTCGGGGGACTATGGCTACACCTTC. It is translated as CASSTSGDYGYTF.

This clonotype has ten or more counts. The chain couples TRBV29-1 to TRBJ1-2; TRBD1 might be the D (5 bases). Trimming took 7 bases from V and 8 from J, leaving 20 bases between them. Germline assignment: CDR1 SQVTM and CDR2 ANQGSEA. CDR3 size: 13 residues. CDR3 in DNA: TGCAGCGCAAGGGACCCTCGGAGAGGGGGCTACACCTTC. This encodes CSARDPRRGGYTF.

This clonotype has at least ten counts. The gene calls are TRBV15 and TRBJ1-5; a weak D match, TRBD1 (6 bases). The V and J ends lost 3 bases and 5 bases respectively, with 14 bases between them. This CDR3 has 15 amino acids. Per the germline V gene, CDR1 is LNHNV and CDR2 is YYDKDF (reference sequence). The CDR3 sequence: CATSREGGYDQPQHF. CDR3 DNA: TGTGCCACCAGCAGGGAGGGGGGTTATGATCAGCCCCAGCATTTT.

On this clonotype: With a much larger clone just one base away, this may be a read error. The conserved final phenylalanine or tryptophan is absent from the CDR3, which likely points to a read error. V and J are TRBV20-1 and TRBJ2-5, with a tentative D call TRBD2 (6 bases). The germline gives CDR1 DFQATT, CDR2 SNEGSKA (reference sequence). V was cut by 3 bases and J by 5 bases, with 16 bases left in between. The CDR3 is made up of 14 amino acids. CDR3: CSASSWGEGETQYL. CDR3 sequence (DNA): TGCAGTGCTAGTTCGTGGGGGGAAGGGGAGACCCAGTACCTC.

V usage is TRBV7-2 and J usage is TRBJ2-7; tentative D call: TRBD2 (5 bases). The CDR3 length is 14 residues. The V gene's germline CDR1 is SGHTA and CDR2 FQGNSA. The V end lost 7 bases, the J end lost 2 bases, and 15 bases lay between the germline ends. The CDR3 sequence is CASTNRLAPYEQYF. The CDR3 nucleotides are TGTGCCAGCACGAATAGGCTAGCCCCCTACGAGCAGTACTTC.

The V and J genes are TRBV9 and TRBJ1-2, with a possible D match to TRBD1 (6 bases). CDR1 SGDLS and CDR2 YYNGEE come from the germline V gene. Trimming left V 0 bases short and J 4 bases short, with 13 bases between. The CDR3 length is 15 residues. The CDR3 reads CASSVDGQLPYGYTF. Here the CDR3 DNA reads TGTGCCAGCAGCGTAGATGGACAGCTTCCCTATGGCTACACCTTC.

The chain uses TRBV7-8 and TRBJ2-5; TRBD1 might be the D (6 bases). The CDR3 is 15 amino acids. Germline CDR1 SGHVS, CDR2 FQNEAQ. V gave up 6 bases and J gave up 3 bases, with 17 bases separating them. CDR3 coding DNA: TGTGCCAGCAGTACTAACAGGGTGGGGAAAGAGACCCAGTACTTC. Translating it yields CASSTNRVGKETQYF.

As DNA, the CDR3 is TGTGCCAGCAGCTTTGGATCTCCCGTCCAAGAGACCCAGTACTTC. Translation gives CASSFGSPVQETQYF. J is TRBJ2-5 and V is TRBV7-9; D unresolved. V lost 3 bases, J lost 1 base, and 12 bases lay in between. From germline, CDR1 is SEHNR and CDR2 FQNEAQ (reference sequence). The CDR3 consists of 15 residues.

Only a few counts were recorded for this clonotype. This rearrangement joins TRBV12-3 or TRBV12-4 to TRBJ1-4; D is perhaps TRBD1 (5 bases). Trimming stripped 4 bases from V and 4 bases from J, with 13 bases between. This CDR3 comprises 15 residues. In DNA, the CDR3 is TGTGCCAGCAGTTCCGGGGCGCTAGGTAATGAAAAACTGTTTTTT. Its translation: CASSSGALGNEKLFF.

This clonotype showed up just a few times. The chain is built from TRBV14 and TRBJ1-2, with 10 bases fitting TRBD1. Trimming cost V 6 bases and J 5 bases; bases outside gene matches: 9. This CDR3 comprises 15 residues. CDR1 SGHDN and CDR2 FVKESK come from the germline V gene. As DNA, the CDR3 is TGTGCCAGCAGAGCCGGGACAGGGGTTTGGTATGGCTACACCTTC. It translates to CASRAGTGVWYGYTF.

V is TRBV6-5 and J is TRBJ1-1, with TRBD1 matching 7 bases. Trimming at V came to 5 bases and at J to 6 bases, leaving 9 bases not matched to a gene. Germline-derived CDR1 and CDR2 are MNHEY and SVGAGI. The CDR3 contains 14 residues. The CDR3 protein is CASSARRQGAEAFF. CDR3 DNA sequence: TGTGCCAGCAGTGCTCGGAGACAGGGAGCTGAAGCTTTCTTT.

CDR3 sequence: CASSPPRGQEANYGYTF. As DNA, the CDR3 is TGTGCCAGCAGCCCCCCCCGAGGGCAGGAAGCTAACTATGGCTACACCTTC. This chain connects TRBV7-9 to TRBJ1-2; no reliable D call. V was clipped by 5 bases and J by 0 bases, with 19 bases between them. The CDR3 has 17 amino acids. The germline gives CDR1 SEHNR, CDR2 FQNEAQ (reference sequence).

J is TRBJ2-5 and V is TRBV5-4; TRBD2 agrees at 9 bases. Losses at the gene ends were 0 bases for V and 6 bases for J; bases not matched to a gene: 6. This CDR3 spans 15 amino acids. Germline V gene lookup returns CDR1 SGHNT and CDR2 YYREEE (reference sequence). CDR3 sequence reads: CASSLDSGGGKTQYF. The CDR3 coding sequence is TGTGCCAGCAGCTTGGATAGCGGGGGAGGGAAGACCCAGTACTTC.

A single count supports this clonotype. The germline gene is not matched at one end of the junction; a read error may be the cause. The chain carries TRBV9 and TRBJ2-7; 15 bases match TRBD2. The germline gives CDR1 SGDLS, CDR2 YYNGEE. This CDR3 has 14 residues. The CDR3 DNA reads TGTGTCAGCAGCGGGGGACTAGCGGGAGGAGAGCAGTACTTC. Translated, it gives CVSSGGLAGGEQYF. Full variable domain (rest looked up from reference TRBV9 and TRBJ2-7): DSGVTQTPKHLITATGQRVTLRCSPRSGDLSVYWYQQSLDQGLQFLIQYYNGEERAKGNILERFSAQQFPDLHSELNLSSLELGDSALYFCVSSGGLAGGEQYFGPGTRLTVT.

The chain couples TRBV6-6 to TRBJ1-2, with no clear D. V lost 7 bases, J lost 4 bases, and 13 bases lay in between. This CDR3 contains 13 residues. The germline V gene encodes CDR1 MNHNY and CDR2 SVGAGI (reference sequence). The CDR3 sequence: CASTIDKIYGYTF. CDR3 coding DNA: TGTGCCAGCACTATAGACAAGATCTATGGCTACACCTTC.

The chain carries TRBV5-4 and TRBJ2-2; D is unresolved. Germline loops: CDR1 SGHNT, CDR2 YYREEE (reference sequence). The CDR3 extends over 16 amino acids. Between the trimmed V and J ends, which lost 2 bases and 4 bases, there was a span of 15 bases. CDR3: CASSLTSFLTTGELFF. CDR3 coding DNA: TGTGCCAGCAGCTTAACCTCTTTTTTAACCACCGGGGAGCTGTTTTTT.

This clonotype was seen ten or more times. This rearrangement joins TRBV20-1 to TRBJ1-3; the D is unclear. Per the germline V gene, CDR1 is DFQATT and CDR2 is SNEGSKA (reference sequence). This CDR3 spans 11 amino acids. V dropped 0 bases and J dropped 7 bases, with 4 bases sitting between them. The CDR3 protein is CSARDRNTIYF. CDR3 in DNA: TGCAGTGCTAGAGATCGGAACACCATATATTTT.

This clonotype was recorded once. J is TRBJ2-2 and V is TRBV10-3; TRBD1 matches at 9 bases. Germline V gene data show CDR1 as ENHRY and CDR2 as SYGVKD. J gave up 3 bases and V 10 bases, and 3 bases lay outside the gene matches. The CDR3 loop spans 13 amino acids. CDR3: CATRDRDTGELFF. The CDR3 DNA is TGTGCCACCCGGGACAGGGACACCGGGGAGCTGTTTTTT.

In this sample, this clonotype turned up many times. The chain recombines TRBV20-1 with TRBJ2-6; D is unresolved. CDR3 length equals 15 residues. Trimming shortened V by 4 bases and J by 0 bases, and 10 bases separated the two germline ends. Germline values: CDR1 DFQATT, CDR2 SNEGSKA (reference sequence). This CDR3 reads CSATPPFSGANVLTF. As DNA, the CDR3 is TGCAGTGCTACTCCCCCTTTCTCTGGGGCCAACGTCCTGACTTTC.

This clonotype showed up many times. This rearrangement joins TRBV24-1 to TRBJ2-2; D unresolved. V was shortened by 2 bases and J by 4 bases, with 1 base between the two germline ends. CDR3 length equals 12 residues. Germline loops: CDR1 KGHDR, CDR2 SFDVKD. CDR3 DNA: TGTGCCACCAGTGATTCCACCGGGGAGCTGTTTTTT. Amino acids: CATSDSTGELFF.